Below, one T cell receptor (beta chain) is given with its context. The data were taken from a study of chemoradiotherapy in HPV16-positive cancers. Study as a whole: Two HPV16-positive patients' cells yielded candidate HPV-specific clones and common motifs.

Produced via immunoSEQ multiplex PCR; TCRdb's table is partial and in-frame only. The repertoire holds tens of thousands of clones, with 76% as singletons. CDR1 is MNHEY and CDR2 is SMNVEV in the germline V gene (reference sequence). The CDR3 length is 16 residues. V was clipped by 2 bases and J by 3 bases, with 14 bases between them. The clonotype originates from a human donor with HPV-associated anogenital cancer. This specimen consisted of blood, obtained from a patient who underwent chemoradiotherapy. The V call is TRBV27, the J call TRBJ1-5; TRBD1 might be the D (5 bases). The CDR3 DNA reads as TGTGCCAGCAGTTTAGGGGGGAGAGGGAACAATCAGCCCCAGCATTTT. It translates to CASSLGGRGNNQPQHF.